These T cell receptor beta chains were read from a single sample in a study of shared T cell receptors in the human thymus. Clones were read by immunoSEQ multiplex PCR, and TCRdb kept only the in-frame ones, dropping some. The data contain 600,000 to 900,000 clones, approximately 83% of them singletons. These sequences were also reported in another study, on human thymus T cells.

Source material: thymocytes. The receptors derive from a girl in the first two years of life with a congenital heart defect. CDR3s include the opening cysteine and the closing phenylalanine or tryptophan. A D gene is named only where the DNA matches it firmly. Clone size is not always given. Where it is, it says once, few, many or a class for expanded clones.

>TRBJ2-5|NA|TRBD1|TRBV25-1
TGTGCCAGCAGTGGAACCCGGGACAGGGTTTGGGAGACCCAGTACTTC
CASSGTRDRVWETQYF
>TRBJ2-3|NA|NA|TRBV2
TGTGCCAGCAGTGAAAGGGGGGGCGTGGATACGCAGTATTTT
CASSERGGVDTQYF
>TRBJ2-2|NA|TRBD1|TRBV4-3
TGCGCCAGCAGCCAAGATAAGGCTCAGGGGGCGCGGAACACCGGGGAGCTGTTTTTT
CASSQDKAQGARNTGELFF
>TRBJ1-2|NA|TRBD1|TRBV7-9
TGTGCCAGCAGCTTAAACTCACAGGGGAGGATCGGTGGCTACACCTTC
CASSLNSQGRIGGYTF
>TRBJ2-2|NA|TRBD1|TRBV4-1
TGCGCCAGCAGCCAGGCGAGGACAGGGGAGAACACCGGGGAGCTGTTTTTT
CASSQARTGENTGELFF
>TRBJ1-2|NA|NA|TRBV14
TGTGCCAGCAGCCAAGTATTTATTCCAGGGAAGTTCTCGGATGGCTACACCTTC
CASSQVFIPGKFSDGYTF
>TRBJ1-2|NA|NA|TRBV12-5
TGTGCTAGTGCCTTGTTTGCACAACGGGACTCCAGCTGTTCCATCTATGGCTACACCTTC
CASALFAQRDSSCSIYGYTF
>TRBJ1-2|NA|NA|TRBV7-2
TGTGCCAGCAGCCTTCTCACGGGTGGCTACACCTTC
CASSLLTGGYTF
>TRBJ1-1|once|NA|TRBV5-1
TGCGCCAGCAGCTTGACCCCAGGGCCGAACACTGAAGCTTTCTTT
CASSLTPGPNTEAFF
>TRBJ1-4|NA|TRBD1|TRBV28
TGTGCCAGCAGTCCGGACAGGGGTAATGAAAAACTGTTTTTT
CASSPDRGNEKLFF
>TRBJ2-5|NA|NA|TRBV14
TGTGCCAGCAGCCGGCGGGGCGACTTATCAGTGAGACAAGAGACCCAGTACTTC
CASSRRGDLSVRQETQYF
>TRBJ1-5|NA|TRBD1|TRBV5-6
TGTGCCAGCAGCTTGGACGGACAGGGAGGCCAGCCCCAGCATTTT
CASSLDGQGGQPQHF
>TRBJ1-4|NA|NA|TRBV27
TGTGCCAGCAGTTGGTCAGCTAATGAAAAACTGTTTTTT
CASSWSANEKLFF
>TRBJ2-5|NA|TRBD1|TRBV27
TGTGCCAGCAGAACCGGGACAGTCTCACCAAGGTGGACCCAGTACTTC
CASRTGTVSPRWTQYF
>TRBJ1-2|NA|NA|TRBV7-6
TGTGCCAGCAGACCCTTTTTACGTGGGGCGGTTAACTATGGCTACACCTTC
CASRPFLRGAVNYGYTF
>TRBJ2-5|NA|NA|TRBV10-1
TGCGCCAGCAGTGAATACGGGGGTTTCGAAGAGACCCAGTACTTC
CASSEYGGFEETQYF
>TRBJ1-1|NA|NA|TRBV6-6
TGTGCCAGCAGTTACTCGCTCACAGGGACTGAAGCTTTCTTT
CASSYSLTGTEAFF